One and the same sample provided the 5 T cell receptor beta chains below, sequenced in a study of T cell changes during pregnancy in multiple sclerosis. The protocol was immunoSEQ multiplex PCR, while the TCRdb copy is restricted to in-frame clones and leaves out a portion. The profile covers some 67,000 clones, with roughly 94% appearing a single time and more than 1.1% taken by the ten largest. Sample: peripheral blood, taken after pregnancy. The receptor set was obtained from a female donor with multiple sclerosis, enrolled in a pregnancy study.

The V and J genes are TRBV30 and TRBJ2-6; D gene unclear. Trimming left V 8 bases short and J 2 bases short, with 13 bases between. Per germline, CDR1 GTSNPN and CDR2 SVGIG (reference sequence). The CDR3 extends over 14 amino acids. The CDR3, as DNA: TGTGCCCTCCCTCAGTTCCCTGGGGCCAACGTCCTGACTTTC. Translation gives CALPQFPGANVLTF.

This chain uses TRBV11-2 with TRBJ2-3; TRBD2 agrees at 7 bases. The CDR3 runs 18 residues. CDR1 is SGHAT, CDR2 FQNNGV, per germline. V was pared by 3 bases and J by 3 bases, with 15 bases of the junction left unmatched. The CDR3, as DNA: TGTGCCAGCAGCTTGGGCCCCGGGGGAGGGCCGGGAACAGATACGCAGTATTTT. Its translation is CASSLGPGGGPGTDTQYF.

The chain uses TRBV6-6 and TRBJ2-2; 9 nucleotides match TRBD1. V lost 0 bases and J lost 6; bases outside the gene matches: 5. The CDR3 sequence is 16 residues long. Germline CDR1 reads MNHNY; CDR2 reads SVGAGI (reference sequence). This chain's CDR3 is CASSYSGTGLAGELFF. CDR3 coding DNA: TGTGCCAGCAGTTACTCCGGGACAGGGTTAGCCGGGGAGCTGTTTTTT.

This clone was seen only a few times. The rearrangement joins TRBV7-2 to TRBJ2-5, with 8 positions matching TRBD2. V gave up 0 bases and J gave up 4 bases; unmatched junction bases: 1. In germline, CDR1 is SGHTA, CDR2 FQGNSA. The CDR3 loop spans 14 amino acids. CDR3 protein: CASSLAREVETQYF. The CDR3 region has the DNA TGTGCCAGCAGCTTAGCGCGGGAGGTAGAGACCCAGTACTTC.

The J gene is TRBJ2-5, the V gene TRBV5-1; perhaps TRBD1 as D (5 bases). This CDR3 is 14 amino acids long. Looked up from germline, CDR1 is SGHRS and CDR2 is YFSETQ. Trimming removed 1 base at V and 2 bases at J, with 9 bases between. Here the CDR3 DNA reads TGCGCCAGCAGCTTGCGGACAAGGCAAGAGACCCAGTACTTC. Translated: CASSLRTRQETQYF.